This T cell receptor beta chain was identified in a study of prognosis after radiotherapy for stage I lung cancer. Overall study context: Around 14 patients presented with newly diagnosed primary stage I lung tumors, and roughly 5 carried oligometastatic NSCLC following surgical resection of the primary tumor. For radiotherapy, patients got SBRT split into 3 to 5 fractions, giving a biologically effective dose of at least 100 Gy. No patients got concurrent therapy with stereotactic body radiotherapy. Whole-study results and caveats: Tumor specificity was not determined for the expanded TCR clones.

Template was genomic DNA; TCR beta CDR3 amplified in two multiplex PCR rounds. The use of primers specific to each TRBV and TRBJ gene characterized first-round PCR. TCRdb ran MiXCR on the multiplex PCR reads and lists one entry per CDR3 protein. The sample carries approximately 35,000 distinct CDR3 sequences, 34% recorded once. The V segment lost 2 bases and the J segment 7 bases; nucleotides outside the gene matches: 8. CDR1 is GTSNPN and CDR2 is SVGIG in the germline V gene (reference sequence). The CDR3 is 13 residues long. On this clonotype itself: Antigen specificity is unknown.

This material consisted of PBMCs, taken before or after stereotactic body radiation therapy (not recorded which). This TCR came from a donor over 45 with non-small cell lung cancer. The J gene is TRBJ2-7, the V gene TRBV30, with TRBD2 matching over 7 bases. The CDR3 DNA sequence: TGTGCCTGGAGTATACAACTAGCGAGGGAGCAGTACTTC. It codes for CAWSIQLAREQYF.